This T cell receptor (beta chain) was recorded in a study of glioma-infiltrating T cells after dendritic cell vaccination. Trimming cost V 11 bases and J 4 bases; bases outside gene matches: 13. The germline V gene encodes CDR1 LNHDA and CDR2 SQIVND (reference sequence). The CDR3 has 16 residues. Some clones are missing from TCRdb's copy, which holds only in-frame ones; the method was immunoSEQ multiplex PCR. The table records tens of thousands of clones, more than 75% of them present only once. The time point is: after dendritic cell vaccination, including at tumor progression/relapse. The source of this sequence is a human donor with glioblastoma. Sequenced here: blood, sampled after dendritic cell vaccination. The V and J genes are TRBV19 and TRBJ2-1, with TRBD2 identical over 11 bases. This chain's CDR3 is CACKGASGRTYNEQFF. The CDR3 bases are TGTGCCTGTAAGGGCGCTAGCGGGAGGACGTACAATGAGCAGTTCTTC. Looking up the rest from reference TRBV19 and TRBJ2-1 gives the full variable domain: DGGITQSPKYLFRKEGQNVTLSCEQNLNHDAMYWYRQDPGQGLRLIYYSQIVNDFQKGDIAEGYSVSREKKESFPLTVTSAQKNPTAFYLCACKGASGRTYNEQFFGPGTRLTVL.